The next 22 T cell receptor beta chains were all read from a single sample in a study of blood T cell repertoires in COVID-19. TCRdb's table, derived via immunoSEQ multiplex PCR, lists solely in-frame clones and lacks some. The repertoire includes a few hundred thousand clones, around 83% of them detected once, and about 4.8% sits in the top ten. Sequencing was done on a sample of PBMCs or T cells enriched from blood (not recorded which). The receptors shown here come from a woman aged 45-60 years who had recovered from COVID-19.

This clone showed up just once. The chain recombines TRBV14 with TRBJ1-1; D remains ambiguous. V lost 4 bases, J lost 3 bases, and 3 bases lay in between. The germline CDR1 and CDR2 sequences are SGHDN and FVKESK. The CDR3 contains 11 residues. The CDR3, as DNA: TGTGCCAGCAGCCCATACACTGAAGCTTTCTTT. Protein product: CASSPYTEAFF.

The genes are TRBV5-4 and TRBJ2-3; 8 bases align to TRBD2. The CDR3 has 15 residues. Germline-derived CDR1 and CDR2 are SGHNT and YYREEE (reference sequence). J gave up 2 bases and V 2 bases, and 4 bases lay outside the gene matches. CDR3 residues: CASSFSGANTDTQYF. CDR3 in DNA: TGTGCCAGCAGCTTTAGCGGGGCGAACACAGATACGCAGTATTTT.

The chain has TRBV4-3 and TRBJ2-7, with 7 bases identical to TRBD2. The CDR3 contains 16 residues. Germline loops: CDR1 LGHNA, CDR2 YSLEER. V was pared by 1 base and J by 7 bases, with 13 bases of the junction left unmatched. CDR3 residues: CASSQGYPGGSWEQYF. The CDR3 DNA reads as TGCGCCAGCAGCCAAGGGTACCCGGGAGGATCTTGGGAGCAGTACTTC.

The chain carries TRBV12-3 or TRBV12-4 and TRBJ2-2; D gene uncertain. This CDR3 contains 11 residues. V was clipped by 6 bases and J by 7 bases, with 6 bases between them. CDR3 in DNA: TGTGCCAGCAGAGTCGGCGGGGAGCTGTTTTTT. It specifies CASRVGGELFF.

V and J are TRBV2 and TRBJ2-7; no firm D call. CDR3 length equals 13 residues. CDR1 is SNHLY, CDR2 FYNNEI, per germline. Trimming removed 4 bases from V and 9 bases from J, with 16 bases in between. CDR3 in amino acids: CASSGGSSLGQYF. CDR3 coding DNA: TGTGCCAGCAGTGGTGGTAGTTCTCTCGGGCAGTACTTC.

The CDR3 DNA is TGTGCCAGCAGCGTCCGACAGGGGTATTCCCCAAACACTGAAGCTTTCTTT. Translation: CASSVRQGYSPNTEAFF. This chain joins TRBV4-2 and TRBJ1-1; TRBD1 agrees at 8 bases. Germline trimming cut 5 bases from V and 2 bases from J; bases unmatched to any gene: 13. The CDR3 runs 17 residues. Germline V gives CDR1 LGHNA, CDR2 YNFKEQ.

This clone was detected ten times or more. This sequence joins TRBV18 and TRBJ1-2; TRBD1 aligns across 10 bases. The CDR3 length is 15 residues. V trimming: 3 bases; J trimming: 4 bases; junction bases outside the gene matches: 5. The germline V gene encodes CDR1 KGHSH and CDR2 LQKENI. The CDR3 DNA reads TGTGCCAGCTCACCCGGGACAGGGGATTCCTATGGCTACACCTTC. Amino acid sequence: CASSPGTGDSYGYTF.

J is TRBJ2-1 and V is TRBV6-2 or TRBV6-3; 9 nucleotides align to TRBD2. This CDR3 region has 19 residues. Germline V gene data show CDR1 as MNHEY and CDR2 as SVGEGT. V lost 6 bases and J lost 4; bases outside the gene matches: 19. The CDR3 coding sequence is TGTGCCAGCAGCCCGGGTTCGGGTTTTAGCGGGAGTCGGTACAATGAGCAGTTCTTC. Its protein is CASSPGSGFSGSRYNEQFF.

This chain joins TRBV6-5 and TRBJ1-1; possible D gene TRBD1, 5 bases. V dropped 2 bases and J dropped 2 bases, with 9 bases sitting between them. Germline CDR1 and CDR2: MNHEY and SVGAGI. The CDR3 is 14 residues long. The CDR3 loop reads CASSYDRLNTEAFF. Here the CDR3 DNA reads TGTGCCAGCAGTTACGACAGATTAAACACTGAAGCTTTCTTT.

This clone has a single count. The V gene is TRBV2, the J gene TRBJ2-1, with TRBD1 as a possible D gene (5 bases). The CDR3 loop spans 12 amino acids. V lost 6 bases, J lost 8 bases, and 11 bases lay in between. CDR1 is SNHLY and CDR2 is FYNNEI in the germline V gene. The CDR3 spells CASRSGIYEQFF. For the CDR3, the DNA is TGTGCCAGCAGATCAGGGATTTATGAGCAGTTCTTC.

The J gene is TRBJ1-4, the V gene TRBV4-3; 10 positions agree with TRBD1. This CDR3 has 14 residues. V was clipped by 4 bases and J by 7 bases; unmatched bases: 3. Germline assignment: CDR1 LGHNA and CDR2 YSLEER. The CDR3 here is CASSLGTGAEKLFF. CDR3 DNA sequence: TGCGCCAGCAGCCTTGGGACAGGGGCTGAAAAACTGTTTTTT.

The chain carries TRBV6-2 or TRBV6-3 and TRBJ1-5; the D is unclear. This CDR3 has 15 residues. Between the trimmed V and J ends, which lost 3 bases and 4 bases, there was a span of 13 bases. Germline loops: CDR1 MNHEY, CDR2 SVGEGT. The CDR3 DNA sequence: TGTGCCAGCAGTTATAACCCCGGCGGGAATCAGCCCCAGCATTTT. Translating gives CASSYNPGGNQPQHF.

This sequence joins TRBV7-9 and TRBJ2-1, with no clear D. The germline V gene has CDR1 SEHNR and CDR2 FQNEAQ (reference sequence). Trimming removed 1 base at V and 0 bases at J, with 4 bases between. This CDR3 comprises 14 residues. CDR3 DNA sequence: TGTGCCAGCAGCTTAGTTAACTCCTACAATGAGCAGTTCTTC. Its protein product is CASSLVNSYNEQFF. The variable domain in full, with the rest retrieved from reference TRBV7-9 and TRBJ2-1, is DTGVSQNPRHKITKRGQNVTFRCDPISEHNRLYWYRQTLGQGPEFLTYFQNEAQLEKSRLLSDRFSAERPKGSFSTLEIQRTEQGDSAMYLCASSLVNSYNEQFFGPGTRLTVL.

J is TRBJ1-2 and V is TRBV5-4; no firm D call. Germline V gene lookup returns CDR1 SGHNT and CDR2 YYREEE (reference sequence). V lost 0 bases and J lost 8, with 11 bases in between. This CDR3 comprises 13 residues. The CDR3 spells CASSLALSEGYTF. CDR3 DNA sequence: TGTGCCAGCAGCTTGGCTCTGTCGGAGGGCTACACCTTC.

The chain employs TRBV6-2 or TRBV6-3 and TRBJ2-5, with D tentatively TRBD2 (6 bases). Trimming removed 3 bases at V and 5 bases at J, with 16 bases between. Germline V CDR1 and CDR2: MNHEY, SVGEGT. This CDR3 contains 15 residues. The CDR3 loop reads CASSYRGTLGETQYF. The CDR3 nucleotides read TGTGCCAGCAGTTATCGGGGGACGCTGGGGGAGACCCAGTACTTC.

The rearrangement joins TRBV18 to TRBJ1-1; D may be TRBD1 (5 bases). CDR3 size: 13 residues. V was cut by 5 bases and J by 1 base, with 8 bases left in between. Germline V gene data show CDR1 as KGHSH and CDR2 as LQKENI. The CDR3: CASSAGGNTEAFF. The DNA of the CDR3 is TGTGCCAGCTCAGCCGGGGGGAACACTGAAGCTTTCTTT.

V gene TRBV5-6 combines with J gene TRBJ1-6, with D uncertain. V dropped 6 bases and J dropped 0 bases, with 7 bases sitting between them. CDR1 SGHDT and CDR2 YYEEEE come from the germline V gene. The CDR3 contains 14 residues. CDR3 sequence reads: CASNENSYNSPLHF. As DNA, the CDR3 is TGTGCCAGCAACGAGAACTCCTATAATTCACCCCTCCACTTT.

This clone was detected a few times. The V gene is TRBV30, the J gene TRBJ1-4; D gene unclear. Germline V gene sequence: CDR1 GTSNPN, CDR2 SVGIG (reference sequence). V was pared by 4 bases and J by 8 bases, with 20 bases between. The CDR3 contains 15 residues. This CDR3 reads CAWNQNEEGGEKLFF. For the CDR3, the DNA is TGTGCCTGGAATCAAAACGAGGAGGGCGGCGAAAAACTGTTTTTT.

V gene TRBV14 combines with J gene TRBJ1-1; no clear D gene. CDR3 length: 14 amino acids. Trimming took 4 bases from V and 0 from J, leaving 9 bases between them. CDR1 SGHDN and CDR2 FVKESK come from the germline V gene. The CDR3 DNA sequence: TGTGCCAGCAGCCTAGCGATAATGAACACTGAAGCTTTCTTT. It translates to CASSLAIMNTEAFF.

This rearrangement joins TRBV6-2 or TRBV6-3 to TRBJ1-3; 7 bases are shared with TRBD1. With 4 bases clipped from V and 0 bases from J, the junction kept 12 bases outside the gene matches. The CDR3 consists of 18 residues. Germline loops: CDR1 MNHEY, CDR2 SVGEGT. The CDR3 reads CASSFTGARPLSGNTIYF. The DNA of the CDR3 is TGTGCCAGCAGTTTTACAGGGGCTAGGCCGCTCTCTGGAAACACCATATATTTT.

The V gene is TRBV6-2 or TRBV6-3, the J gene TRBJ2-1, with D tentatively TRBD1 (6 bases). The CDR3 is made up of 13 amino acids. Trimming took off 5 bases at V and 4 bases at J, with 9 bases between the two ends. CDR1 is MNHEY and CDR2 is SVGEGT in the germline V gene. CDR3 sequence: CASSRQEYNEQFF. Written as DNA, the CDR3 is TGTGCCAGCAGTCGACAGGAGTACAATGAGCAGTTCTTC.

This clone was picked up one time. The V call is TRBV11-3, the J call TRBJ1-2, with 10 bases that match TRBD1. CDR1 SGHNT and CDR2 YENEEA come from the germline V gene. The CDR3 has 15 residues. V was clipped by 4 bases and J by 8 bases; unmatched bases: 10. The CDR3 here is CASSSPGQGLRGYTF. In nucleotides, the CDR3 is TGTGCCAGCAGCTCACCGGGACAGGGGTTGAGGGGCTACACCTTC.